The present T cell receptor beta chain was sequenced within a study of OX40 agonist ivuxolimab in advanced cancers. Study as a whole: At 0.01 to 10 mg/kg, ivuxolimab was administered intravenously to patients every 2 weeks. One hepatocellular carcinoma and a couple of cutaneous melanoma patients partially responded.

Germline V gives CDR1 PRHDT, CDR2 FYEKMQ (reference sequence). The length of the CDR3 is 15 residues. V shed 4 bases and J 0 bases; nucleotides not matched to a gene: 4. Study outcomes and limitations: At 0.1-3.0 mg/kg, partial responders had clonal expansion among the lowest observed.

Regarding this clone: Its antigen is as yet unknown.

Assay: immunoSEQ multiplex PCR; the TCRdb copy retains only in-frame clones and omits some. The sample carries about 70,000 clones, 90% to 95% recorded once. The rearrangement links TRBV13 to TRBJ2-3; 7 bases are shared with TRBD1. This TCR was sampled from an adult with an advanced solid tumor such as melanoma, head and neck, liver or kidney cancer. This specimen was CD4+ or CD8+ T cells sorted from blood, taken in a trial of the OX40 agonist ivuxolimab. In DNA form, the CDR3 reads TGTGCCAGCAGCTCCCGGGACAGCAGCACAGATACGCAGTATTTT. Its protein is CASSSRDSSTDTQYF.